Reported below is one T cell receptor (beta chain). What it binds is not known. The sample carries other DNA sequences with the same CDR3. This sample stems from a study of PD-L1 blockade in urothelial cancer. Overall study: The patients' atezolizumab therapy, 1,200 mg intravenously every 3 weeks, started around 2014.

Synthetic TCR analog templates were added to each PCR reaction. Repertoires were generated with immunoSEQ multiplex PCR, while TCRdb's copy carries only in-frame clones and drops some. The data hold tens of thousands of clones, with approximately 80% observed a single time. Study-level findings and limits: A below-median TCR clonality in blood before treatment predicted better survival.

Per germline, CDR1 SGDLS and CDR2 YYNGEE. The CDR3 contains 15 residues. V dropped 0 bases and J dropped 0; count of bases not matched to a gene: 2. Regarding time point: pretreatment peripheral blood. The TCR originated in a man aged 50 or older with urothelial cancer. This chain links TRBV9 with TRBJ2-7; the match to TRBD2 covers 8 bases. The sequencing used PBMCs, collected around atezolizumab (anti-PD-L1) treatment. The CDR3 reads CASSVGGTSSYEQYF. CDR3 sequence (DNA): TGTGCCAGCAGCGTAGGGGGGACTAGCTCCTACGAGCAGTACTTC.